These 11 T cell receptor beta chains were all obtained from the same sample, sequenced in a study of blood T cell repertoires in COVID-19. Produced via immunoSEQ multiplex PCR; TCRdb's table is partial and in-frame only. Here the sample spans under 85,000 clones, 80% to 90% being singletons. The specimen was peripheral blood. These TCRs come from a man aged 65-85 years with active or convalescent COVID-19.

The rearrangement uses TRBV11-2 and TRBJ2-1; D might be TRBD1 (6 bases). The CDR3 totals 14 residues. V was pared by 3 bases and J by 4 bases, with 10 bases between. CDR1 and CDR2 (germline): SGHAT, FQNNGV. CDR3 in amino acids: CASSFGGAYNEQFF. Written as DNA, the CDR3 is TGTGCCAGCAGCTTTGGGGGCGCGTACAATGAGCAGTTCTTC.

This rearrangement joins TRBV7-9 to TRBJ2-1; a weak D match, TRBD2 (6 bases). Trimming pared 5 bases from V and 1 base from J, leaving 15 bases between. This CDR3 has 16 amino acids. Germline V gene data show CDR1 as SEHNR and CDR2 as FQNEAQ (reference sequence). The CDR3 nucleotides read TGTGCCAGCAGCCCACTATCCGGGAGTTCCTACAATGAGCAGTTCTTC. As protein: CASSPLSGSSYNEQFF.

The rearrangement links TRBV6-5 to TRBJ1-5, with 8 bases aligning to TRBD1. In germline, CDR1 is MNHEY, CDR2 SVGAGI. The CDR3 sequence is 15 residues long. V gave up 4 bases and J gave up 5 bases; unmatched junction bases: 7. The chain's CDR3 is CASSSASTGDQPQHF. The CDR3 DNA is TGTGCCAGCAGTTCCGCCTCGACAGGGGATCAGCCCCAGCATTTT.

The chain links TRBV28 to TRBJ2-4, with D unresolved. V lost 3 bases to trimming and J lost 6 bases, with 9 bases between them. The CDR3 sequence is 13 residues long. Germline V gene data show CDR1 as MDHEN and CDR2 as SYDVKM. CDR3 region: CASSLPGRNIQYF. CDR3 DNA: TGTGCCAGCAGTTTGCCGGGTCGAAACATTCAGTACTTC.

This chain joins TRBV6-5 and TRBJ1-1, with TRBD1 identical over 9 bases. With V trimmed by 4 bases and J by 6 bases, 6 bases remained unmatched. Looked up from germline, CDR1 is MNHEY and CDR2 is SVGAGI. The CDR3 is 14 amino acids. The CDR3 DNA is TGTGCCAGCAGTTCACTCACAGGGGGCTCTGAAGCTTTCTTT. Its translation is CASSSLTGGSEAFF.

The chain couples TRBV7-2 to TRBJ2-1; 10 bases line up with TRBD2. The germline CDR1 and CDR2 sequences are SGHTA and FQGNSA. The CDR3 is 16 residues long. V was clipped by 4 bases and J by 0 bases; unmatched bases: 3. The CDR3 DNA follows: TGTGCCAGCAGCTGGACTAGCGGCAGCTCCTACAATGAGCAGTTCTTC. As protein: CASSWTSGSSYNEQFF.

The rearrangement links TRBV6-5 to TRBJ1-5; D uncertain. The germline V gene encodes CDR1 MNHEY and CDR2 SVGAGI. The CDR3 has 14 amino acids. V was trimmed by 4 bases and J by 2 bases, leaving 9 bases between them. The CDR3 coding sequence is TGTGCCAGCAGTTCCTCCGGGGGCAATCAGCCCCAGCATTTT. Its protein product is CASSSSGGNQPQHF.

This sequence joins TRBV3-1 (or the pseudogene TRBV3-2) and TRBJ1-3, with 7 bases that match TRBD1. Germline V lookup: CDR1 LGHDT, CDR2 YNNKEL (reference sequence). The ends lost 2 bases at V and 3 bases at J; junction bases unmatched: 4. CDR3 length: 15 residues. CDR3 nucleotide sequence: TGTGCCAGCAGCCAACGCGACAGGGTTGGAAACACCATATATTTT. Residues: CASSQRDRVGNTIYF.

The chain uses TRBV19 and TRBJ1-1; no firm D call. Germline V gene lookup returns CDR1 LNHDA and CDR2 SQIVND (reference sequence). This CDR3 has 14 residues. V was clipped by 9 bases and J by 0 bases, with 14 bases between them. The CDR3 DNA follows: TGTGCCAGCAGCGGTCGGCTAATGAACACTGAAGCTTTCTTT. It is translated as CASSGRLMNTEAFF.

The chain employs TRBV4-3 and TRBJ2-3, with 8 bases identical to TRBD1. Trimming removed 0 bases from V and 0 bases from J; junction bases left unmatched: 8. The length of the CDR3 is 18 residues. Germline CDR1 is LGHNA and CDR2 is YSLEER. Here the CDR3 reads CASSQDLVDRGSTDTQYF. In DNA form, the CDR3 reads TGCGCCAGCAGCCAAGATCTTGTAGACAGGGGTAGCACAGATACGCAGTATTTT.

The rearrangement uses TRBV5-6 and TRBJ1-1, with TRBD1 matching 7 bases. J was trimmed by 1 base and V by 4 bases; bases with no gene match: 4. Germline CDR1 reads SGHDT; CDR2 reads YYEEEE. The CDR3 is 14 residues long. The CDR3 protein is CASSPGQRNTEAFF. The DNA for the CDR3 is TGTGCCAGCAGCCCGGGACAGAGGAACACTGAAGCTTTCTTT.